This section outlines one T cell receptor beta chain sequence together with its context. The record originates from a study of radiotherapy plus CTLA-4 blockade in lung cancer. This table comes from immunoSEQ multiplex PCR, and its TCRdb copy is limited to in-frame clones, with some not included. The repertoire includes over 50,000 clones, under 80% of them detected once, and 16% sits in the top ten. The germline gives CDR1 KGHSH, CDR2 LQKENI. The CDR3 extends over 17 amino acids. V lost 1 base to trimming and J lost 0 bases, with 10 bases between them. This sample comprised peripheral blood, obtained from a patient treated with radiotherapy plus ipilimumab. The TCR originated in a human donor with non-small cell lung cancer who had a complete response to radiotherapy plus ipilimumab. The chain couples TRBV18 to TRBJ2-6, with D perhaps matching TRBD1 (5 bases). The CDR3 spells CASSPLTGTSGANVLTF. The CDR3 nucleotides read TGTGCCAGCTCACCACTTACAGGAACCTCTGGGGCCAACGTCCTGACTTTC.